One sample yielded the 21 T cell receptor beta chains listed below, sequenced in a study of TIL therapy for anti-PD-1-resistant metastatic lung cancer. Sequencing used immunoSEQ v3. The table came from immunoSEQ multiplex PCR; TCRdb's copy has only in-frame clones and leaves some out. The sample lists tens of thousands of clones, around 80% occurring once. Regarding time point: pre-treatment sample, taken before nivolumab and TIL therapy. The source was blood, collected at baseline. These receptors originate from a woman aged 30 to 85 with non-small cell lung cancer.

The V call is TRBV30, the J call TRBJ1-2, with 10 bases that match TRBD1. The V segment lost 3 bases and the J segment 3 bases; nucleotides outside the gene matches: 10. Germline V CDR1 and CDR2: GTSNPN, SVGIG (reference sequence). The CDR3 has 16 residues. The DNA of the CDR3 is TGTGCCTGGAGGGGGACAGGGGACCCTTCGGACTATGGCTACACCTTC. This sequence encodes CAWRGTGDPSDYGYTF.

The gene calls are TRBV6-1 and TRBJ2-7; 11 bases match TRBD1. With 4 bases clipped from V and 3 bases from J, the junction kept 5 bases outside the gene matches. The CDR3 is 15 amino acids. The V gene's germline CDR1 is MNHNS and CDR2 SASEGT. As DNA, the CDR3 is TGTGCCAGCAGTGGTGGACAGGGGGCGAGCTACGAGCAGTACTTC. Protein sequence: CASSGGQGASYEQYF.

The rearrangement links TRBV19 to TRBJ2-7; 7 bases are a match to TRBD1. Germline V gene data show CDR1 as LNHDA and CDR2 as SQIVND (reference sequence). With 4 bases clipped from V and 1 base from J, the junction kept 10 bases outside the gene matches. This CDR3 is built from 16 residues. CDR3 protein: CASSTETGRVSYEQYF. The CDR3 bases are TGTGCCAGTAGTACCGAGACAGGGCGCGTTTCCTACGAGCAGTACTTC.

This clone occurred a few times. This sequence joins TRBV7-8 and TRBJ2-1, with D tentatively TRBD2 (6 bases). The germline CDR1 and CDR2 sequences are SGHVS and FQNEAQ. The CDR3 totals 16 residues. V gave up 5 bases and J gave up 5 bases, with 19 bases separating them. The CDR3, as DNA: TGTGCCAGCAGCGCCCTCTCACCGGGAGCCGACAATGAGCAGTTCTTC. Protein sequence: CASSALSPGADNEQFF.

In regard to this clone: The sample carries other DNA sequences with the same CDR3. The chain carries TRBV9 and TRBJ2-1, with D tentatively TRBD2 (5 bases). Per germline, CDR1 SGDLS and CDR2 YYNGEE. V was shortened by 10 bases and J by 0 bases, with 11 bases between the two germline ends. The CDR3 runs to 13 residues. CDR3 nucleotide sequence: TGTGCCTCGGAGGCGAGCTCCTACAATGAGCAGTTCTTC. As protein: CASEASSYNEQFF.

This clone was seen only once. The chain uses TRBV7-2 and TRBJ2-1; D unresolved. The germline V and J ends were trimmed by 1 base and 7 bases, with 8 bases remaining between them. Germline-derived CDR1 and CDR2 are SGHTA and FQGNSA. The CDR3 sequence is 13 residues long. The CDR3 spells CASSLVGSNEQFF. The DNA for the CDR3 is TGTGCCAGCAGCTTAGTAGGATCAAATGAGCAGTTCTTC. Based on the CDR3 plus reference TRBV7-2 and TRBJ2-1, the full variable domain is GAGVSQSPSNKVTEKGKDVELRCDPISGHTALYWYRQSLGQGLEFLIYFQGNSAPDKSGLPSDRFSAERTGGSVSTLTIQRTQQEDSAVYLCASSLVGSNEQFFGPGTRLTVL.

The genes are TRBV4-3 and TRBJ2-3, with a possible D match to TRBD2 (5 bases). From germline, CDR1 is LGHNA and CDR2 YSLEER. The CDR3 has 13 amino acids. V shed 7 bases and J shed 1 base, with 9 bases lying between them. The CDR3 DNA reads TGCGCCAGCAAGCAGGAGGGCACAGATACGCAGTATTTT. This codes for CASKQEGTDTQYF.

Comment on this clone: Other DNA sequences of this sample code for an identical CDR3. The rearrangement links TRBV4-3 to TRBJ1-2; D is perhaps TRBD1 (5 bases). In germline, CDR1 is LGHNA, CDR2 YSLEER. The CDR3 spans 13 residues. The V and J ends lost 1 base and 8 bases respectively, with 11 bases between them. In DNA, the CDR3 is TGCGCCAGCAGCCAAGTCTTGGGGCTGGGCTACACCTTC. This codes for CASSQVLGLGYTF.

This sequence joins TRBV6-1 and TRBJ1-5; no reliable D call. The length of the CDR3 is 15 residues. Germline CDR1 reads MNHNS; CDR2 reads SASEGT. Trimming shortened V by 5 bases and J by 1 base, and 12 bases separated the two germline ends. The CDR3 sequence: CASSFTDGSNQPQHF. In DNA, the CDR3 is TGTGCCAGCAGTTTCACGGATGGAAGCAATCAGCCCCAGCATTTT.

The chain is built from TRBV9 and TRBJ2-2; 8 nucleotides align to TRBD1. The J segment lost 5 bases and the V segment lost 4 bases, leaving 7 bases of the junction unmatched. This CDR3 spans 15 amino acids. Germline V CDR1 and CDR2: SGDLS, YYNGEE. The CDR3 is CASSTRQGRTGELFF. CDR3 bases: TGTGCCAGCAGCACCCGACAGGGGAGGACCGGGGAGCTGTTTTTT.

This rearrangement joins TRBV27 to TRBJ2-5; 8 nucleotides match TRBD1. This CDR3 has 14 amino acids. In germline, CDR1 is MNHEY, CDR2 SMNVEV (reference sequence). V trimming: 2 bases; J trimming: 4 bases; junction bases outside the gene matches: 3. CDR3 region: CASSLGTGLETQYF. The DNA for the CDR3 is TGTGCCAGCAGTTTAGGGACAGGTCTAGAGACCCAGTACTTC.

This rearrangement joins TRBV13 to TRBJ1-6; possible D gene TRBD1, 5 bases. Germline CDR1 reads PRHDT; CDR2 reads FYEKMQ (reference sequence). V shed 5 bases and J shed 6 bases, with 17 bases lying between them. The CDR3 covers 16 residues. CDR3 sequence reads: CASSNTGPAGNSPLHF. The CDR3 DNA reads as TGTGCCAGCAGCAATACGGGGCCCGCGGGTAATTCACCCCTCCACTTT.

This clone was detected once. This sequence joins TRBV27 and TRBJ2-7, with D maybe TRBD1 (5 bases). CDR1 and CDR2 (germline): MNHEY, SMNVEV (reference sequence). This CDR3 has 14 residues. V lost 5 bases, J lost 6 bases, and 17 bases lay in between. CDR3 sequence: CASSPWGRLSEQYF. The CDR3 DNA reads as TGTGCCAGCAGTCCGTGGGGCAGATTGAGCGAGCAGTACTTC.

This sequence joins TRBV11-3 and TRBJ2-7; 7 nucleotides line up with TRBD1. The CDR3 consists of 15 residues. The germline gives CDR1 SGHNT, CDR2 YENEEA. V shed 1 base and J 3 bases; nucleotides not matched to a gene: 6. Written as DNA, the CDR3 is TGTGCCAGCAGCTTAGGTCCGGGACAGAGCTACGAGCAGTACTTC. Its protein is CASSLGPGQSYEQYF.

The chain couples TRBV25-1 to TRBJ2-6; tentatively, D is TRBD2 (5 bases). Trimming shortened V by 5 bases and J by 4 bases, and 12 bases separated the two germline ends. Germline V gene data show CDR1 as MGHDK and CDR2 as SYGVNS. This CDR3 spans 15 amino acids. CDR3 coding DNA: TGTGCCAGCAGTCTGTCCAGAGGGGGGGCCAACGTCCTGACTTTC. This gives the protein CASSLSRGGANVLTF.

This clone was counted once. This sequence joins TRBV28 and TRBJ1-2; D is uncertain. V lost 6 bases to trimming and J lost 4 bases, with 9 bases between them. The CDR3 has 12 amino acids. From germline, CDR1 is MDHEN and CDR2 SYDVKM. The CDR3 nucleotides are TGTGCCAGCAGGCCGGGCGGCTATGGCTACACCTTC. Protein: CASRPGGYGYTF.

This sequence joins TRBV9 and TRBJ2-3; no clear D. Trimming cost V 3 bases and J 4 bases, with 3 bases left between them. There are 11 residues in the CDR3. The germline V gene has CDR1 SGDLS and CDR2 YYNGEE. Here the CDR3 reads CASSEADTQYF. In DNA, the CDR3 is TGTGCCAGCAGCGAGGCAGATACGCAGTATTTT.

V and J are TRBV5-4 and TRBJ1-2; D unclear. CDR3 length equals 13 residues. With 0 bases removed from V and 7 bases from J, the gap between germline ends came to 10 bases. The V gene's germline CDR1 is SGHNT and CDR2 YYREEE (reference sequence). The CDR3 nucleotides read TGTGCCAGCAGCTTGGGAGGGAAGAGTGGCTACACCTTC. The encoded protein is CASSLGGKSGYTF.

This chain connects TRBV5-8 to TRBJ1-5, with D hard to call. This CDR3 has 15 residues. Trimming cost V 2 bases and J 3 bases, with 12 bases left between them. CDR1 and CDR2 (germline): SGHTS, YDEGEE. Here the CDR3 reads CASSFNRALNQPQHF. Written as DNA, the CDR3 is TGTGCCAGCAGCTTCAACCGGGCCCTCAATCAGCCCCAGCATTTT.

This chain links TRBV4-1 with TRBJ2-1, with TRBD2 matching 15 bases. CDR3 length equals 19 residues. Per germline, CDR1 MGHRA and CDR2 YSYEKL. V shed 3 bases, J shed 7 bases, and the junction held 13 bases outside the gene matches. CDR3 protein: CASSHPRSAGTSGRNEQFF. The CDR3 DNA reads as TGCGCCAGCAGCCACCCCCGGAGCGCCGGGACTAGCGGGAGGAATGAGCAGTTCTTC.

The genes are TRBV18 and TRBJ2-1; 7 bases agree with TRBD2. In germline, CDR1 is KGHSH, CDR2 LQKENI. This CDR3 is 15 amino acids long. V dropped 0 bases and J dropped 6; count of bases not matched to a gene: 5. The CDR3 is CASSPPNREANEQFF. CDR3 coding DNA: TGTGCCAGCTCACCACCGAACCGGGAGGCCAATGAGCAGTTCTTC.